The clone carrying this T cell receptor (beta chain) occurred a few times. Generated by immunoSEQ multiplex PCR, the TCRdb table keeps only in-frame clones and is missing some. Of under 50,000 clones in the sample, 80% were seen once. This sample stems from a study of blood T cell repertoires in COVID-19. As for the study in general: PBMCs, B-cell-depleted T cells, or T cells provided the cDNA or gDNA that made up the material.

The receptor's source is an elderly man with active or convalescent COVID-19. Sequenced sample: peripheral blood.

As DNA, the CDR3 is TGTGCCAGCAGCTCCAGGGGAACCGGGGAGCTGTTTTTT. Its translation: CASSSRGTGELFF. The chain is built from TRBV11-2 and TRBJ2-2; a possible D gene is TRBD1 (6 bases). Between the trimmed V and J ends, which lost 4 bases and 5 bases, there was a span of 8 bases. The CDR3 covers 13 residues. Germline CDR1 reads SGHAT; CDR2 reads FQNNGV.